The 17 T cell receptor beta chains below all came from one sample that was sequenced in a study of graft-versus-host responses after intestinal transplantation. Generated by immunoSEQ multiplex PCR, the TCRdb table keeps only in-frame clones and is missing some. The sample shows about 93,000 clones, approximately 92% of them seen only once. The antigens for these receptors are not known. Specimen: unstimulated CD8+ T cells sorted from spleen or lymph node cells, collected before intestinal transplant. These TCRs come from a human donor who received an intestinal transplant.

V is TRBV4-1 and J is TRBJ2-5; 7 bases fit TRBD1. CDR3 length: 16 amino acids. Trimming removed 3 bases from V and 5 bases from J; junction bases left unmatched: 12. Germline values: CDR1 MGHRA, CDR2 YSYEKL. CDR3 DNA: TGCGCCAGCAGCCAGCATATAGGACAGGCGATTGAGACCCAGTACTTC. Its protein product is CASSQHIGQAIETQYF.

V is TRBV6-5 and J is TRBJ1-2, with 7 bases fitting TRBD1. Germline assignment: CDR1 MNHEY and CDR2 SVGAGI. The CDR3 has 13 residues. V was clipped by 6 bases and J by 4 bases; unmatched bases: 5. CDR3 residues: CASSLGQVYGYTF. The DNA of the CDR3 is TGTGCCAGCAGCCTTGGACAGGTCTATGGCTACACCTTC.

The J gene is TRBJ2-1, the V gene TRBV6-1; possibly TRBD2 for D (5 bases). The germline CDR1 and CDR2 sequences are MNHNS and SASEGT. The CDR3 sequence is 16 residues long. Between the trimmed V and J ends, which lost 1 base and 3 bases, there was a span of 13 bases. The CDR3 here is CASSEVSGTVYNEQFF. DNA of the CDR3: TGTGCCAGCAGTGAAGTGTCGGGAACCGTCTACAATGAGCAGTTCTTC.

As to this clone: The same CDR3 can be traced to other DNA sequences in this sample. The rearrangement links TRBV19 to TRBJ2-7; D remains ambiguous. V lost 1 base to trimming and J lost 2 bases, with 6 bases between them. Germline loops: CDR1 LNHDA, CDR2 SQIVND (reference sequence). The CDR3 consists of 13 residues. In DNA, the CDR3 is TGTGCCAGTAGTATAGGCGGAGCCTACGAGCAGTACTTC. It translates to CASSIGGAYEQYF.

CDR3 in DNA: TGTGCCAGCAGCTTGGTTGGAGAACCGAACTATGGCTACACCTTC. Its translation: CASSLVGEPNYGYTF. This rearrangement joins TRBV5-4 to TRBJ1-2; no firm D call. CDR3 length: 15 residues. From germline, CDR1 is SGHNT and CDR2 YYREEE (reference sequence). Deletions cut 0 bases from V and 2 bases from J, with 11 bases between.

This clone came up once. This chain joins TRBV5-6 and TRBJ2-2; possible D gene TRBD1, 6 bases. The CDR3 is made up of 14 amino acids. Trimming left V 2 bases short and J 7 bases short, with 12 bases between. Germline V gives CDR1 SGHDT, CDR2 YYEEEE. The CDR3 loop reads CASSFGTSDGELFF. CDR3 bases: TGTGCCAGCAGCTTCGGGACATCGGACGGGGAGCTGTTTTTT.

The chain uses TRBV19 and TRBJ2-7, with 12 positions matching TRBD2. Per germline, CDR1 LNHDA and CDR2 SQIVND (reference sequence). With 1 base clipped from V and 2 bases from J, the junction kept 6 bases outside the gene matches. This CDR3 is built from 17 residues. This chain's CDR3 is CASSIASGLAGTYEQYF. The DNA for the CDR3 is TGTGCCAGTAGTATAGCCTCTGGACTAGCGGGGACCTACGAGCAGTACTTC.

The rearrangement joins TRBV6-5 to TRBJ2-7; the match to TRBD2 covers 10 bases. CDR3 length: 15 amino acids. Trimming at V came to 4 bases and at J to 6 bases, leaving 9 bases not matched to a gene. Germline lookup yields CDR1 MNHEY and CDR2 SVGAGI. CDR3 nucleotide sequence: TGTGCCAGCAGTTCCCTAGCGGGAGACCTCGGCGAGCAGTACTTC. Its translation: CASSSLAGDLGEQYF.

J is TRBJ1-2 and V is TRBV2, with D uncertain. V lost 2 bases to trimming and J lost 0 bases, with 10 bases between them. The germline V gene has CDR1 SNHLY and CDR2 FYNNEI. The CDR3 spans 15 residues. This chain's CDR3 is CASSELAGANYGYTF. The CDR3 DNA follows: TGTGCCAGCAGTGAACTAGCCGGAGCTAACTATGGCTACACCTTC.

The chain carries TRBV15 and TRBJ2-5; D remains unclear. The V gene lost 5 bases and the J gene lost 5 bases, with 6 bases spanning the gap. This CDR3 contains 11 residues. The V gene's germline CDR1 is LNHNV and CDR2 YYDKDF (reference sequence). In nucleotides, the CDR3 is TGTGCCACCAGCGAGGAGGAGACCCAGTACTTC. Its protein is CATSEEETQYF.

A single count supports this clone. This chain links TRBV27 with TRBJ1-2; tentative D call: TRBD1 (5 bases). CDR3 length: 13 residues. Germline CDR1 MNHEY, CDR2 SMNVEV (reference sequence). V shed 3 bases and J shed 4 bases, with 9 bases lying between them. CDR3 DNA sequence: TGTGCCAGCAGTTTCCCGGGGGGCTATGGCTACACCTTC. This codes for CASSFPGGYGYTF.

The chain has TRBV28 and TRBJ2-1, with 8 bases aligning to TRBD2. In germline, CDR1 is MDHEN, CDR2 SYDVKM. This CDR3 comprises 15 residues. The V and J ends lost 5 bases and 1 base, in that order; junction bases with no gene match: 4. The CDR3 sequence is CASSVGLGSYNEQFF. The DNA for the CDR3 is TGTGCCAGCAGTGTGGGACTAGGATCCTACAATGAGCAGTTCTTC.

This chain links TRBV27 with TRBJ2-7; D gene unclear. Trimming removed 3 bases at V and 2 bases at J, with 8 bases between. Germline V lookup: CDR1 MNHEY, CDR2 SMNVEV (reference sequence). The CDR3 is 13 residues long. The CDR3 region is CASSLAQAYEQYF. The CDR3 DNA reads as TGTGCCAGCAGTTTGGCGCAGGCCTACGAGCAGTACTTC.

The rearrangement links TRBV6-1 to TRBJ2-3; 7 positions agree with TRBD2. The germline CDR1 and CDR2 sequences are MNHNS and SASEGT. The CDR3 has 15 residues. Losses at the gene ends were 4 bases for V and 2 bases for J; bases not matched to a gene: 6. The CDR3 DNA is TGTGCCAGCAGTGGCTCTAGCGGCTTCACAGATACGCAGTATTTT. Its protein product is CASSGSSGFTDTQYF.

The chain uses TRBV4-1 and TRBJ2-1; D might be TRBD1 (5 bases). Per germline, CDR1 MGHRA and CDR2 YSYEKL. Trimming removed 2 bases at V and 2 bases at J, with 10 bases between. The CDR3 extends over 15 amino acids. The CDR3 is CASSQWSGTYNEQFF. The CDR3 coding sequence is TGCGCCAGCAGCCAATGGTCAGGGACCTACAATGAGCAGTTCTTC.

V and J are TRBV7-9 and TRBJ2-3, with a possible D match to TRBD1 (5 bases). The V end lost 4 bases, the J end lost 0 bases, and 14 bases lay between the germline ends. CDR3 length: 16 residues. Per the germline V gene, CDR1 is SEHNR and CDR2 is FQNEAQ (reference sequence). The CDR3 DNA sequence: TGTGCCAGCAGCTCCCAGGACAAGACAAGCACAGATACGCAGTATTTT. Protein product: CASSSQDKTSTDTQYF. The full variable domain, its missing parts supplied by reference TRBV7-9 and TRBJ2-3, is DTGVSQNPRHKITKRGQNVTFRCDPISEHNRLYWYRQTLGQGPEFLTYFQNEAQLEKSRLLSDRFSAERPKGSFSTLEIQRTEQGDSAMYLCASSSQDKTSTDTQYFGPGTRLTVL.

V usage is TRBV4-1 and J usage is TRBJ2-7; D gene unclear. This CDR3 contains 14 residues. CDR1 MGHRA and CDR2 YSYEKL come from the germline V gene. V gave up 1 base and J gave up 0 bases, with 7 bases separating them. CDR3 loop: CASSQVALSYEQYF. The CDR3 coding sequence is TGCGCCAGCAGCCAAGTGGCCCTCTCCTACGAGCAGTACTTC.